What follows are 22 T cell receptor beta chains derived from one specimen sequenced in a study of post-analysis software for immune sequencing data. Each TCR beta cDNA library carried unique molecular identifiers. TCRdb analysed the PCR reads with MiXCR anew, one entry per CDR3 protein. The sample lists about 380,000 distinct CDR3 sequences; about a third were seen once. Their cognate antigens are unknown. Study-wide results and caveats: In patients, TRBV5-6, TRBV5-1 and TRBV20-1 belonged to four or five TRBV segments found more frequently than in controls.

Sequencing used blood. The receptor set was obtained from a girl between 5 and 17 years old with multiple sclerosis.

In this sample, this clonotype turned up many times. This sequence joins TRBV12-3 or TRBV12-4 and TRBJ2-1; 10 positions match TRBD1. This CDR3 has 16 residues. V lost 4 bases, J lost 2 bases, and 5 bases stayed unmatched. The CDR3 DNA follows: TGTGCCAGCAGTTCCGGGGACAGGGGACCCTACAATGAGCAGTTCTTC. Its translation: CASSSGDRGPYNEQFF.

There are a few counts of this clonotype. The genes are TRBV6-2 or TRBV6-3 and TRBJ2-1; the D gene is possibly TRBD1 (5 bases). The J call may be in error: the DNA end matches TRBJ2-7 better. CDR1 and CDR2 from the germline V gene are MNHEY and SVGEGT. CDR3 length: 15 amino acids. The CDR3 protein is CASSYRQTLYNEQYF. As DNA, the CDR3 is TGTGCCAGCAGTTACCGACAGACTCTTTACAATGAGCAGTACTTC.

The chain has TRBV4-2 and TRBJ1-1, with D maybe TRBD1 (5 bases). The CDR3 is made up of 16 amino acids. Germline V gene lookup returns CDR1 LGHNA and CDR2 YNFKEQ. Trimming removed 0 bases at V and 7 bases at J, with 18 bases between. The chain's CDR3 is CASSQENLGAGDEAFF. In nucleotides, the CDR3 is TGTGCCAGCAGCCAAGAGAATCTCGGGGCCGGGGATGAAGCTTTCTTT.

The rearrangement uses TRBV3-1 and TRBJ2-5; 10 bases match TRBD2. CDR3 length equals 14 residues. CDR1 is LGHDT and CDR2 is YNNKEL in the germline V gene (reference sequence). V lost 4 bases, J lost 7 bases, and 6 bases stayed unmatched. The CDR3 DNA is TGTGCCAGCAGCCGTCTAGCGGGGGTCGGGACCCAGTACTTC. As protein: CASSRLAGVGTQYF.

A few counts support this clonotype. V is TRBV7-6 and J is TRBJ2-5; no firm D call. Trimming left V 4 bases short and J 2 bases short, with 11 bases between. CDR3 length: 14 residues. Germline assignment: CDR1 SGHVS and CDR2 FNYEAQ. This chain's CDR3 is CASSSDPSQETQYF. The CDR3 region has the DNA TGTGCCAGCAGCTCCGACCCTTCACAAGAGACCCAGTACTTC.

This chain connects TRBV5-4 to TRBJ2-3, with unresolved D. The CDR3 spans 15 residues. V shed 4 bases and J shed 5 bases, with 17 bases lying between them. Per germline, CDR1 SGHNT and CDR2 YYREEE (reference sequence). The CDR3 region is CASSPELGARDTQYF. CDR3 sequence (DNA): TGTGCCAGCAGCCCGGAGCTGGGTGCGAGAGATACGCAGTATTTT.

This sequence joins TRBV7-9 and TRBJ1-5; D might be TRBD1 (5 bases). The germline V gene has CDR1 SEHNR and CDR2 FQNEAQ (reference sequence). The V and J ends lost 5 bases and 4 bases respectively, with 18 bases between them. The CDR3 runs to 16 residues. CDR3 sequence (DNA): TGTGCCAGCAGCCCCGGGACTGCTATAGCAAATCAGCCCCAGCATTTT. It yields the protein CASSPGTAIANQPQHF.

This chain connects TRBV7-2 to TRBJ1-2; D possibly corresponds to TRBD1 (6 bases). V was clipped by 3 bases and J by 2 bases, with 13 bases between them. The CDR3 has 15 amino acids. Germline V CDR1 and CDR2: SGHTA, FQGNSA. The CDR3 reads CASSFGTGINYGYTF. The CDR3, as DNA: TGTGCCAGCAGCTTTGGCACAGGGATAAACTATGGCTACACCTTC.

V and J are TRBV28 and TRBJ1-1; 8 nucleotides align to TRBD1. CDR3 size: 15 residues. Per the germline V gene, CDR1 is MDHEN and CDR2 is SYDVKM. J gave up 3 bases and V 4 bases, and 7 bases lay outside the gene matches. In nucleotides, the CDR3 is TGTGCCAGCAGTTCCCGGACAGGGAGATACACTGAAGCTTTCTTT. This translates into CASSSRTGRYTEAFF.

The genes are TRBV3-1 and TRBJ2-7; D not certain. Germline V gene data show CDR1 as LGHDT and CDR2 as YNNKEL (reference sequence). With 0 bases removed from V and 0 bases from J, the gap between germline ends came to 9 bases. The CDR3 has 15 residues. CDR3 loop: CASSQDLGSSYEQYF. For the CDR3, the DNA is TGTGCCAGCAGCCAAGATCTGGGAAGCTCCTACGAGCAGTACTTC.

Worth noting for this clonotype: An end of the junction differs from the germline gene, which may be a read error. The chain is built from TRBV19 and TRBJ1-2; the D gene is possibly TRBD1 (5 bases). The CDR3 length is 15 residues. Looked up from germline, CDR1 is LNHDA and CDR2 is SQIVND (reference sequence). The CDR3 here is CASSTGRNPNYDYTF. The CDR3 DNA is TGTGCCAGTAGTACGGGACGGAACCCTAACTATGACTACACCTTC.

This chain links TRBV7-2 with TRBJ1-1; D ambiguous. The V end lost 4 bases, the J end lost 5 bases, and 14 bases lay between the germline ends. This CDR3 region has 14 residues. Germline CDR1 SGHTA, CDR2 FQGNSA. CDR3 in DNA: TGTGCCAGCAGCTCCCAACGGGGAGGTACTGAAGCTTTCTTT. This translates into CASSSQRGGTEAFF.

This clonotype was seen only a few times. The CDR3 bases are TGCAGTGCTAGAAGCTCCAGGGGGCGTACAGATACGCAGTATTTT. Protein: CSARSSRGRTDTQYF. The genes are TRBV20-1 and TRBJ2-3; 8 bases agree with TRBD1. The ends lost 2 bases at V and 3 bases at J; junction bases unmatched: 7. Per germline, CDR1 DFQATT and CDR2 SNEGSKA (reference sequence). CDR3 size: 15 residues.

A few counts support this clonotype. The gene calls are TRBV29-1 and TRBJ2-5; the D is unclear. CDR1 and CDR2 from the germline V gene are SQVTM and ANQGSEA. The CDR3 has 13 amino acids. Between the trimmed V and J ends, which lost 2 bases and 2 bases, there was a span of 9 bases. The CDR3 reads CSVERQTQETQYF. CDR3 nucleotides: TGCAGCGTTGAAAGGCAGACTCAAGAGACCCAGTACTTC.

The chain employs TRBV29-1 and TRBJ1-2; D is undetermined. The length of the CDR3 is 13 residues. V lost 4 bases and J lost 3, with 12 bases in between. The V gene's germline CDR1 is SQVTM and CDR2 ANQGSEA. The CDR3 DNA reads as TGCAGCGTTGGGGAGGACCCGGACTATGGCTACACCTTC. Translation gives CSVGEDPDYGYTF.

The chain combines TRBV12-3 or TRBV12-4 with TRBJ2-7; no clear D. CDR3 length: 13 residues. V was clipped by 8 bases and J by 0 bases, with 11 bases between them. The CDR3 loop is CASAPADSYEQYF. The CDR3 DNA follows: TGTGCCAGCGCCCCCGCGGACTCCTACGAGCAGTACTTC.

As concerns this clonotype: At one of its ends the junction is not consistent with the germline gene, which may arise from a read error. The chain combines TRBV2 with TRBJ1-2; 9 positions match TRBD1. This CDR3 has 15 residues. Germline V gives CDR1 SNHLY, CDR2 FYNNEI. CDR3 DNA: TGTGCCAGCAGCGAAGAACGGGACAGGGTGGCAGGCTACACCTTC. This translates into CASSEERDRVAGYTF.

This clonotype has more than one count but fewer than ten. The chain has TRBV20-1 and TRBJ1-1; D gene uncertain. The CDR3 spans 13 residues. Germline CDR1 reads DFQATT; CDR2 reads SNEGSKA (reference sequence). V was clipped by 6 bases and J by 0 bases, with 11 bases between them. For the CDR3, the DNA is TGCAGTGCCAGACATCACATGAACACTGAAGCTTTCTTT. Amino acid sequence: CSARHHMNTEAFF.

This clonotype was seen a handful of times. The rearrangement joins TRBV4-3 to TRBJ2-7; no clear D. There are 15 residues in the CDR3. Germline CDR1 and CDR2: LGHNA and YSLEER. Trimming took off 1 base at V and 1 base at J, with 11 bases between the two ends. This chain's CDR3 is CASSQVWESSYEQYF. CDR3 nucleotide sequence: TGCGCCAGCAGCCAAGTTTGGGAAAGTTCCTACGAGCAGTACTTC.

The gene calls are TRBV10-3 and TRBJ1-6; possible D gene TRBD1, 5 bases. CDR3 length: 13 residues. Germline CDR1 and CDR2: ENHRY and SYGVKD. The V end lost 6 bases, the J end lost 7 bases, and 10 bases lay between the germline ends. Here the CDR3 DNA reads TGTGCCATCAGACCGGCAGGGAATTCACCCCTCCACTTT. As protein: CAIRPAGNSPLHF.

This clonotype was seen more than once but under ten times. The rearrangement joins TRBV7-3 to TRBJ2-1; weak D call: TRBD2 (5 bases). CDR1 and CDR2 (germline): SGHTA, FQGTGA. The CDR3 extends over 14 amino acids. V lost 5 bases and J 5 bases, leaving 13 bases between the germline ends. The CDR3 reads CASSPNGENNEQFF. The CDR3 coding sequence is TGTGCCAGCAGCCCGAACGGGGAAAACAATGAGCAGTTCTTC.

This rearrangement joins TRBV12-3 or TRBV12-4 to TRBJ2-7; 10 bases agree with TRBD2. The CDR3 has 16 amino acids. Trimming took 2 bases from V and 2 from J; bases not matched to a gene: 6. DNA of the CDR3: TGTGCCAGCAGTTTACAGGCTAGCGGGGGCCCCTACGAGCAGTACTTC. This encodes CASSLQASGGPYEQYF.